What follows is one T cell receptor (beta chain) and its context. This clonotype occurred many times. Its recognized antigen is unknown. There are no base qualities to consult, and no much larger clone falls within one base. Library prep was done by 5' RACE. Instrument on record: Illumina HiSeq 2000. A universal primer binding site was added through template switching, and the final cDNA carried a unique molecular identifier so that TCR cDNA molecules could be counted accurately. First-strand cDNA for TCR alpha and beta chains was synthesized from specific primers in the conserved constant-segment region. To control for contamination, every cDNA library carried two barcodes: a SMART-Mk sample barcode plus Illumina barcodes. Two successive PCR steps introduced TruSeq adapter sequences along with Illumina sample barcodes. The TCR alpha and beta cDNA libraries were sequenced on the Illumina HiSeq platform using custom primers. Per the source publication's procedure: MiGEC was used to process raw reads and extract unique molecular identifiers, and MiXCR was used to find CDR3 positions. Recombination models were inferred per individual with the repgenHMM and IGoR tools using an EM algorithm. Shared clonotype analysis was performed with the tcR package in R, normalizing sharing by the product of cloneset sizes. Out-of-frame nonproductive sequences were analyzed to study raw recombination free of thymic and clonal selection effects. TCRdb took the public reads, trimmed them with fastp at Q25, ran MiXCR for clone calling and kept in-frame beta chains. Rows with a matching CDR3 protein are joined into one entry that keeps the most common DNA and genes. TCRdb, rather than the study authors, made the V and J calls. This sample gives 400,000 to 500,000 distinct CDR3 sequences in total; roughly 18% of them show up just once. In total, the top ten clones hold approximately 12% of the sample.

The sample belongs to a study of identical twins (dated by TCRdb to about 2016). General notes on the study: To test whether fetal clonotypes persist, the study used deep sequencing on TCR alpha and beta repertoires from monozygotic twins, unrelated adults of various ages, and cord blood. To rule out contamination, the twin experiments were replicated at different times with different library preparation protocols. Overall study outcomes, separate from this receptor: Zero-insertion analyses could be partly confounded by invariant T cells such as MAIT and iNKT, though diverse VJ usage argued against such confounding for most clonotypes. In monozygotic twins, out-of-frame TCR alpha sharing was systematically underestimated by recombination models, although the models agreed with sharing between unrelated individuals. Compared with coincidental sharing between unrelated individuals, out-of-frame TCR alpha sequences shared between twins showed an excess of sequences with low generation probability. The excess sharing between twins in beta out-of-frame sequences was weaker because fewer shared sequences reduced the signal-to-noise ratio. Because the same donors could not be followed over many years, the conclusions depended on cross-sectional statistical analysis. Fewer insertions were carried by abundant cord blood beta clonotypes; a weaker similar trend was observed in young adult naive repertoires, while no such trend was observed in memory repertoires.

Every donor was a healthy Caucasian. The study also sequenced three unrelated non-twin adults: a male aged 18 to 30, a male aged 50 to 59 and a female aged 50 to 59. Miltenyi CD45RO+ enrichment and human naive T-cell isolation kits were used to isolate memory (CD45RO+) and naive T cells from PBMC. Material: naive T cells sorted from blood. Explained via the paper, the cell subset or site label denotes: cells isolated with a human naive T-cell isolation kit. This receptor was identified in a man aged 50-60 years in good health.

The CDR3 corresponds to CASSPGQEIYNEQFF. The DNA sequence is TGTGCCAGCTCACCAGGGCAGGAAATATACAATGAGCAGTTCTTC. Rearrangement joined TRBV18 to TRBJ2-1, with the identity of the D gene unclear. The CDR3, from cysteine to phenylalanine, totals 15 residues. The read is trimmed to its CDR3 DNA, 45 bases read in frame from base 1. The trim is 2 bases for V and 4 bases for J, with a gap of 12 bases between the germline ends. The germline V gene gives CDR1 as KGHSH and CDR2 as LQKENI.